The following is a TCR beta chain sequence with its context. This CDR3 is built from 14 residues. V lost 3 bases and J 8 bases, leaving 16 bases between the germline ends. Germline loops: CDR1 MNHNS, CDR2 SASEGT. The sample belongs to a study of blood T cell repertoires in COVID-19. Turning to the study itself: PBMCs, B-cell-depleted T cells, or T cells provided the cDNA or gDNA that made up the material.

The protocol was immunoSEQ multiplex PCR, while the TCRdb copy is restricted to in-frame clones and leaves out a portion. The data hold 170,000 or so clones, with approximately 84% observed a single time. J is TRBJ1-2 and V is TRBV6-1; D possibly corresponds to TRBD1 (5 bases). The clonotype originates from a man in his late teens or twenties with active or convalescent COVID-19. The sample consisted of peripheral blood. The CDR3 coding sequence is TGTGCCAGCAGTGAGACAGCAGGATCGGTAGGCTACACCTTC. It codes for CASSETAGSVGYTF.